Shown below are 27 T cell receptor beta chains from a single sample sequenced in a study of vaccination and CD4 T cells after COVID-19. Treatment specified: approximately 9-day PBMC culture with coronavirus spike peptide pools or control peptides (ViraFEST assay). The assay that was used to sequence DNA from cultured CD4+ T cells was the Oncomine TCR Beta short-read assay. One entry per CDR3 protein, called by TCRdb with MiXCR from the PCR reads. Of more than 12,000 distinct CDR3 sequences listed, 20% to 25% are singletons. Which antigens these TCRs recognize remains unknown. Sequencing was performed on CD4+ T cells from blood, cultured in vitro, taken before SARS-CoV-2 vaccination. The receptors originated from a human donor who received a COVID-19 vaccine.

The chain has TRBV20-1 and TRBJ1-2; D possibly corresponds to TRBD1 (5 bases). V was pared by 3 bases and J by 4 bases, with 15 bases between. Germline assignment: CDR1 DFQATT and CDR2 SNEGSKA (reference sequence). This CDR3 region has 14 residues. CDR3 region: CSARSTVSAYGYTF. The CDR3 nucleotides read TGCAGTGCTAGGTCGACAGTGTCCGCCTATGGCTACACCTTC.

The table lists this clonotype with a few counts. The rearrangement links TRBV6-1 to TRBJ1-5; no reliable D call. V shed 2 bases and J shed 9 bases, with 11 bases lying between them. This CDR3 is built from 13 residues. Germline V gives CDR1 MNHNS, CDR2 SASEGT. This CDR3 reads CASSERGWGPQHF. As DNA, the CDR3 is TGTGCCAGCAGTGAACGGGGATGGGGGCCCCAGCATTTT.

V usage is TRBV5-1 and J usage is TRBJ2-5; no reliable D call. Germline CDR1 SGHRS, CDR2 YFSETQ. This CDR3 spans 12 amino acids. V lost 0 bases to trimming and J lost 4 bases, with 4 bases between them. As DNA, the CDR3 is TGCGCCAGCAGCTTGGCCCTAGAGACCCAGTACTTC. This translates into CASSLALETQYF. The variable domain in full, with the rest retrieved from reference TRBV5-1 and TRBJ2-5, is KAGVTQTPRYLIKTRGQQVTLSCSPISGHRSVSWYQQTPGQGLQFLFEYFSETQRNKGNFPGRFSGRQFSNSRSEMNVSTLELGDSALYLCASSLALETQYFGPGTRLLVL.

The CDR3 DNA sequence: TGTGCCAGCAGCGGACAGGAGGGGGCTGGAAACACCATATATTTT. It is translated as CASSGQEGAGNTIYF. V and J are TRBV2 and TRBJ1-3; 7 nucleotides line up with TRBD1. Germline V CDR1 and CDR2: SNHLY, FYNNEI. V was clipped by 6 bases and J by 2 bases; unmatched bases: 7. The CDR3 sequence is 15 residues long. The entire variable domain, with the rest obtained from reference TRBV2 and TRBJ1-3, is as follows: EPEVTQTPSHQVTQMGQEVILRCVPISNHLYFYWYRQILGQKVEFLVSFYNNEISEKSEIFDDQFSVERPDGSNFTLKIRSTKLEDSAMYFCASSGQEGAGNTIYFGEGSWLTVV.

The chain employs TRBV12-3 or TRBV12-4 and TRBJ2-7, with D perhaps matching TRBD2 (6 bases). The CDR3 sequence is 12 residues long. Deletions cut 7 bases from V and 4 bases from J, with 11 bases between. The CDR3: CASTTGGYEQYF. CDR3 nucleotide sequence: TGTGCCAGCACCACCGGAGGGTACGAGCAGTACTTC.

The gene calls are TRBV20-1 and TRBJ2-2; TRBD1 might be the D (6 bases). Germline V lookup: CDR1 DFQATT, CDR2 SNEGSKA (reference sequence). Trimming cost V 3 bases and J 5 bases, with 16 bases left between them. The CDR3 has 15 residues. As DNA, the CDR3 is TGCAGTGCTAGGTCAGCAGGGGTAAAGACCGGGGAGCTGTTTTTT. It encodes CSARSAGVKTGELFF.

The chain employs TRBV21-1 and TRBJ1-1; TRBD1, the table's D call, lacks a check against the DNA. TRBV21-1 counts as a pseudogene. The CDR3 is 17 residues long. This chain's CDR3 is CASSKALVRGPNTEAFF. The CDR3 DNA sequence: TGTGCCAGCAGCAAAGCGCTCGTCAGGGGGCCGAACACTGAAGCTTTCTTT.

This sequence joins TRBV3-1 and TRBJ2-3, with TRBD1 matching 9 bases. Losses at the gene ends were 2 bases for V and 2 bases for J; bases not matched to a gene: 5. Germline V gives CDR1 LGHDT, CDR2 YNNKEL (reference sequence). This CDR3 is 16 amino acids long. CDR3 in amino acids: CASSQSDRGITDTQYF. The CDR3 DNA sequence: TGTGCCAGCAGCCAATCCGACAGGGGGATCACAGATACGCAGTATTTT.

CDR3 sequence: CASSQEGLQALAGANVLTF. The CDR3 nucleotides are TGTGCCAGCAGCCAAGAAGGGTTACAGGCTCTGGCTGGGGCCAACGTCCTGACTTTC. This rearrangement joins TRBV14 to TRBJ2-6; D perhaps matches TRBD1 (5 bases). Trimming shortened V by 0 bases and J by 2 bases, and 17 bases separated the two germline ends. Germline V gene data show CDR1 as SGHDN and CDR2 as FVKESK. The CDR3 has 19 amino acids.

The rearrangement joins TRBV18 to TRBJ2-1; 8 positions match TRBD1. This CDR3 is 17 amino acids long. Germline CDR1 and CDR2: KGHSH and LQKENI. V was clipped by 4 bases and J by 0 bases; unmatched bases: 8. The CDR3 DNA reads as TGTGCCAGCTCACTTCAGGGGGCTCCGAGCTCCTACAATGAGCAGTTCTTC. It encodes CASSLQGAPSSYNEQFF.

The rearrangement joins TRBV2 to TRBJ1-1, with D perhaps matching TRBD1 (5 bases). This CDR3 region has 14 residues. Germline V gene sequence: CDR1 SNHLY, CDR2 FYNNEI. With 8 bases removed from V and 2 bases from J, the gap between germline ends came to 15 bases. The CDR3 region is CASGTRTGNTEAFF. The CDR3 coding sequence is TGTGCCAGCGGGACGCGGACGGGAAACACTGAAGCTTTCTTT.

A few counts support this clonotype. The gene calls are TRBV19 and TRBJ2-7; TRBD2 aligns across 11 bases. CDR3 length: 16 amino acids. The junction had 6 bases not matched to a gene; V was cut back by 3 bases and J by 2 bases. Germline V gene data show CDR1 as LNHDA and CDR2 as SQIVND (reference sequence). The CDR3 DNA reads TGTGCCAGTAGTATGATTAGCGGGGGGGTCCCCTACGAGCAGTACTTC. Translating it yields CASSMISGGVPYEQYF. The full variable domain, rest sourced from reference TRBV19 and TRBJ2-7, is DGGITQSPKYLFRKEGQNVTLSCEQNLNHDAMYWYRQDPGQGLRLIYYSQIVNDFQKGDIAEGYSVSREKKESFPLTVTSAQKNPTAFYLCASSMISGGVPYEQYFGPGTRLTVT.

The chain carries TRBV11-2 and TRBJ2-6; a weak D match, TRBD1 (5 bases). Between the trimmed V and J ends, which lost 5 bases and 0 bases, there was a span of 20 bases. Germline-derived CDR1 and CDR2 are SGHAT and FQNNGV. This CDR3 is built from 19 residues. DNA of the CDR3: TGTGCCAGCAGCCCGTTGGACCTTGGACACTACTCTGGGGCCAACGTCCTGACTTTC. It codes for CASSPLDLGHYSGANVLTF.

The V call is TRBV10-3, the J call TRBJ1-3; D is unresolved. The CDR3 totals 16 residues. Germline CDR1 reads ENHRY; CDR2 reads SYGVKD. Between the trimmed V and J ends, which lost 6 bases and 3 bases, there was a span of 18 bases. CDR3 loop: CAISRNSGRDGNTIYF. CDR3 DNA sequence: TGTGCCATCAGCCGAAATAGCGGTAGGGATGGAAACACCATATATTTT.

The V call is TRBV2, the J call TRBJ2-6; a weak D match, TRBD1 (6 bases). Trimming took 8 bases from V and 2 from J, leaving 13 bases between them. Germline V CDR1 and CDR2: SNHLY, FYNNEI. CDR3 length: 15 residues. The CDR3 sequence: CASRSEGAGANVLTF. In DNA, the CDR3 is TGTGCCAGCCGCAGTGAGGGGGCTGGGGCCAACGTCCTGACTTTC.

This rearrangement joins TRBV5-1 to TRBJ2-7, with TRBD1 matching 10 bases. Germline V gene data show CDR1 as SGHRS and CDR2 as YFSETQ. The CDR3 is made up of 15 amino acids. J lost 1 base, V lost 4 bases, and 5 bases had no gene match. Written as DNA, the CDR3 is TGCGCCAGCAGCCCCGGGACAGGGGCGTCCTACGAGCAGTACTTC. This codes for CASSPGTGASYEQYF.

In this sample, this clonotype turned up a few times. V gene TRBV6-1 combines with J gene TRBJ2-7, with 9 bases fitting TRBD2. The ends lost 6 bases at V and 4 bases at J; junction bases unmatched: 10. This CDR3 comprises 15 residues. Germline lookup yields CDR1 MNHNS and CDR2 SASEGT. The CDR3, as DNA: TGTGCCAGCAGAATCGGGACTAGCATCTATTACGAGCAGTACTTC. Protein: CASRIGTSIYYEQYF.

The chain is built from TRBV19 and TRBJ1-6; D may be TRBD1 (5 bases). CDR3 length: 20 amino acids. Trimming took off 3 bases at V and 0 bases at J, with 21 bases between the two ends. Germline V gene data show CDR1 as LNHDA and CDR2 as SQIVND (reference sequence). CDR3 nucleotide sequence: TGTGCCAGTAGTATGGGGACGCGGGGTTCGACAAGCTCCTATAATTCACCCCTCCACTTT. It is translated as CASSMGTRGSTSSYNSPLHF.

This clonotype has a handful of counts. The chain is built from TRBV7-8 and TRBJ1-3, with D tentatively TRBD1 (6 bases). The CDR3 has 14 residues. V gave up 1 base and J gave up 8 bases, with 12 bases separating them. The germline CDR1 and CDR2 sequences are SGHVS and FQNEAQ. The CDR3 DNA reads TGTGCCAGCAGCTTAGGAGGGCCAGGGGACACCATATATTTT. Protein product: CASSLGGPGDTIYF.

A single count supports this clonotype. The chain has TRBV5-1 and TRBJ1-1; perhaps TRBD1 as D (6 bases). Germline V gene sequence: CDR1 SGHRS, CDR2 YFSETQ. V was clipped by 0 bases and J by 2 bases, with 17 bases between them. The CDR3 spans 17 residues. CDR3 sequence reads: CASSLAAGTGINTEAFF. DNA of the CDR3: TGCGCCAGCAGCTTGGCCGCCGGAACAGGGATAAACACTGAAGCTTTCTTT.

This clonotype was found a few times. The chain links TRBV5-1 to TRBJ1-6; weak D call: TRBD1 (6 bases). The length of the CDR3 is 16 residues. Trimming removed 2 bases at V and 7 bases at J, with 16 bases between. Germline assignment: CDR1 SGHRS and CDR2 YFSETQ. For the CDR3, the DNA is TGCGCCAGCAGCTTAAGGTTGTCCGGGGGCAATTCACCCCTCCACTTT. This sequence encodes CASSLRLSGGNSPLHF.

With regard to this clonotype: Sequence at one end of the junction differs from germline and may be a read error. CDR3 residues: CASSLGLYRGPEDTQYF. CDR3 in DNA: TGCGCTAGCAGCTTGGGACTCTACAGGGGGCCCGAAGATACGCAGTATTTT. The chain combines TRBV5-1 with TRBJ2-3; 9 positions match TRBD1. Germline assignment: CDR1 SGHRS and CDR2 YFSETQ. The CDR3 runs 17 residues. Variable domain in full (rest from reference TRBV5-1 and TRBJ2-3): KAGVTQTPRYLIKTRGQQVTLSCSPISGHRSVSWYQQTPGQGLQFLFEYFSETQRNKGNFPGRFSGRQFSNSRSEMNVSTLELGDSALYLCASSLGLYRGPEDTQYFGPGTRLTVL.

By sample share, this clonotype is medium-sized (0.01 to 0.1%). The genes are TRBV10-3 and TRBJ1-2; D possibly corresponds to TRBD1 (5 bases). CDR1 is ENHRY, CDR2 SYGVKD, per germline. With 3 bases removed from V and 7 bases from J, the gap between germline ends came to 12 bases. The CDR3 sequence is 13 residues long. The CDR3 protein is CAISDPGDGGYTF. In nucleotides, the CDR3 is TGTGCCATCAGTGATCCGGGGGACGGTGGCTACACCTTC.

This clonotype is labeled medium-sized. The chain recombines TRBV24-1 with TRBJ2-3, with TRBD2 identical over 8 bases. The CDR3 is made up of 16 amino acids. CDR1 and CDR2 from the germline V gene are KGHDR and SFDVKD. J lost 4 bases, V lost 3 bases, and 8 bases had no gene match. CDR3 region: CATSDRTGGASDTQYF. The CDR3 region has the DNA TGTGCCACCAGTGATCGCACCGGGGGGGCATCAGATACGCAGTATTTT.

This clonotype has just a few counts. The V gene is TRBV5-4, the J gene TRBJ2-5, with 9 bases aligning to TRBD2. Looked up from germline, CDR1 is SGHNT and CDR2 is YYREEE (reference sequence). This CDR3 has 16 amino acids. The ends lost 4 bases at V and 2 bases at J; junction bases unmatched: 9. CDR3 in DNA: TGTGCCAGCAGCCAGGGTATAAGCGGGGGGCAAGAGACCCAGTACTTC. Protein: CASSQGISGGQETQYF.

This sequence joins TRBV5-4 and TRBJ2-1; D is undetermined. V dropped 4 bases and J dropped 0 bases, with 14 bases sitting between them. Germline V CDR1 and CDR2: SGHNT, YYREEE (reference sequence). The CDR3 extends over 16 amino acids. CDR3 coding DNA: TGTGCCAGCAGCCTGAAGGGTGTTCGCTCCTACAATGAGCAGTTCTTC. Translation: CASSLKGVRSYNEQFF.

The chain couples TRBV5-6 to TRBJ2-5; 7 nucleotides agree with TRBD2. Losses at the gene ends were 4 bases for V and 0 bases for J; bases not matched to a gene: 9. The CDR3 has 16 amino acids. Germline V CDR1 and CDR2: SGHDT, YYEEEE. The CDR3 region is CASSITSEGYQETQYF. The DNA for the CDR3 is TGTGCCAGCAGCATTACTAGCGAGGGTTACCAAGAGACCCAGTACTTC.